This T cell receptor (beta chain) derives from a study of cytomegalovirus exposure and HLA in healthy donors. Clones were sequenced by immunoSEQ multiplex PCR, and TCRdb holds only the in-frame ones, with some missing. The table includes roughly 130,000 clones, roughly 86% detected once. The CDR3 loop spans 15 amino acids. Germline-derived CDR1 and CDR2 are SEHNR and FQNEAQ (reference sequence). J lost 7 bases, V lost 9 bases, and 17 bases had no gene match. A few counts support this clone. Its antigen remains unknown. Study results and limitations: For most TCR sequences rarity was the rule, although some public TCRs occurred in many donors. As was reported, the classifier diagnosed cytomegalovirus status with high specificity and sensitivity. Researchers catalogued roughly 170 TCR beta chains as cytomegalovirus-associated. Through in vitro validation, three CMV-associated chains were shown to be specific for CMV antigens.

The source material was PBMCs. The clonotype originates from a man aged 25 to 40 in good health and CMV-seronegative. V is TRBV7-9 and J is TRBJ1-2; 7 positions agree with TRBD1. CDR3 protein: CARGDLVAGGSGYTF. The DNA of the CDR3 is TGTGCCAGGGGCGATTTGGTAGCAGGGGGAAGTGGCTACACCTTC.